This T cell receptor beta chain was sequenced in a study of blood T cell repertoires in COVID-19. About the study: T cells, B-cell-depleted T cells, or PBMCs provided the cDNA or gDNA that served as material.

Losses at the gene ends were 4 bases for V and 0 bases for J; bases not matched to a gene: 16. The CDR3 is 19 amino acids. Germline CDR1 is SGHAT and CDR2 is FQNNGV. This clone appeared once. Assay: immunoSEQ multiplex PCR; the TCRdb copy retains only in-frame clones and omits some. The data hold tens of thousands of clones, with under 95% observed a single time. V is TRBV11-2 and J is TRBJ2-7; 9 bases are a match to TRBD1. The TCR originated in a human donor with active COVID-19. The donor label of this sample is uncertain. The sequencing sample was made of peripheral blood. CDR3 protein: CASSSIKGEGTGSSYEQYF. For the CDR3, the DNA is TGTGCCAGCAGCTCTATAAAAGGGGAAGGGACAGGGAGCTCCTACGAGCAGTACTTC.